Below, 20 T cell receptor beta chains from the same sample are listed, as sequenced in a study of T cells after yellow fever vaccination. TCRdb redid the calling of the 5' RACE reads with MiXCR, one entry per CDR3 protein. The sample yields over 250,000 distinct CDR3 sequences, roughly 5.2% seen once. The sample was CD4+ T cells sorted from PBMCs, taken on the day of the yellow fever booster vaccination. The receptors were gathered from a man younger than 35 who received the YFV17D yellow fever vaccine.

The chain uses TRBV6-5 and TRBJ2-3, with 8 positions matching TRBD2. This CDR3 comprises 15 residues. CDR1 and CDR2 (germline): MNHEY, SVGAGI. The ends lost 8 bases at V and 2 bases at J; junction bases unmatched: 9. CDR3 in amino acids: CASGYSGGITDTQYF. The CDR3, as DNA: TGTGCCAGCGGGTACTCGGGGGGGATCACAGATACGCAGTATTTT.

This clonotype was observed a few times. The V and J genes are TRBV5-1 and TRBJ2-5; 8 nucleotides line up with TRBD2. The V segment lost 1 base and the J segment 4 bases; nucleotides outside the gene matches: 12. Germline assignment: CDR1 SGHRS and CDR2 YFSETQ. The length of the CDR3 is 17 residues. The CDR3 DNA follows: TGCGCCAGCAGCTTGATTGCGGGGGGTACGCCGGGAGAGACCCAGTACTTC. It is translated as CASSLIAGGTPGETQYF.

In this sample, this clonotype turned up a few times. This chain joins TRBV7-2 and TRBJ1-3; D gene uncertain. The V gene lost 1 base and the J gene lost 0 bases, with 16 bases spanning the gap. The CDR3 runs to 18 residues. Looked up from germline, CDR1 is SGHTA and CDR2 is FQGNSA. The CDR3 bases are TGTGCCAGCAGCTTAGGCCCCCGTCCGGAGCGCTCTGGAAACACCATATATTTT. Its protein product is CASSLGPRPERSGNTIYF.

This chain joins TRBV2 and TRBJ2-3; D unclear. Trimming took off 1 base at V and 4 bases at J, with 18 bases between the two ends. The CDR3 length is 17 residues. In germline, CDR1 is SNHLY, CDR2 FYNNEI. In nucleotides, the CDR3 is TGTGCCAGCAGTGAAGGCCCCCCGACGGCGACCGCAGATACGCAGTATTTT. It specifies CASSEGPPTATADTQYF.

The rearrangement links TRBV4-3 to TRBJ2-7; no definite D call. The V gene's germline CDR1 is LGHNA and CDR2 YSLEER. Trimming took off 4 bases at V and 2 bases at J, with 12 bases between the two ends. CDR3 length equals 14 residues. The CDR3 nucleotides are TGCGCCAGCAGCCCCCATCCCGGAACCTACGAGCAGTACTTC. Protein sequence: CASSPHPGTYEQYF.

A few counts support this clonotype. This chain's CDR3 is CATSDWGKLDSNEQFF. The CDR3 DNA follows: TGTGCCACCAGTGATTGGGGCAAATTAGACAGCAATGAGCAGTTCTTC. The chain joins TRBV24-1 to TRBJ2-1; the D gene is possibly TRBD1 (5 bases). Germline CDR1 and CDR2: KGHDR and SFDVKD. V shed 2 bases and J shed 6 bases, with 16 bases lying between them. The CDR3 sequence is 16 residues long.

This clonotype was seen only a few times. The chain links TRBV19 to TRBJ1-1; 7 bases map to TRBD1. Germline CDR1 LNHDA, CDR2 SQIVND (reference sequence). This CDR3 has 14 residues. After removal of 5 bases from V and 5 bases from J, the junction contained 8 bases not matched to a gene. DNA of the CDR3: TGTGCCAGTAGTCCAACAGGGGATGGTACTGAAGCTTTCTTT. Protein: CASSPTGDGTEAFF. The whole variable domain, filled in from reference TRBV19 and TRBJ1-1, reads DGGITQSPKYLFRKEGQNVTLSCEQNLNHDAMYWYRQDPGQGLRLIYYSQIVNDFQKGDIAEGYSVSREKKESFPLTVTSAQKNPTAFYLCASSPTGDGTEAFFGQGTRLTVV.

In its sample, this clonotype was seen a few times. The gene calls are TRBV10-3 and TRBJ1-1, with a possible D match to TRBD1 (6 bases). Looked up from germline, CDR1 is ENHRY and CDR2 is SYGVKD. There are 16 residues in the CDR3. V was clipped by 2 bases and J by 2 bases, with 15 bases between them. CDR3 residues: CAISEALGTTNTEAFF. The CDR3 region has the DNA TGTGCCATCAGTGAGGCCTTGGGGACAACAAACACTGAAGCTTTCTTT.

This clonotype was observed at least ten times. This chain links TRBV23-1 with TRBJ2-3; D gene unclear. TRBV23-1 is treated as an ORF (open reading frame) with a function not yet certain. The CDR3 loop spans 11 amino acids. The V and J ends lost 0 bases and 11 bases respectively, with 6 bases between them. The CDR3 sequence: CASSQSYGQYF. CDR3 in DNA: TGCGCCAGCAGTCAATCATATGGGCAGTATTTT.

The rearrangement uses TRBV28 and TRBJ2-3; 7 bases map to TRBD1. Germline assignment: CDR1 MDHEN and CDR2 SYDVKM. V was clipped by 6 bases and J by 2 bases; unmatched bases: 5. The CDR3 contains 14 residues. The CDR3 sequence is CASRAGQDTDTQYF. CDR3 DNA sequence: TGTGCCAGCAGGGCCGGACAGGACACAGATACGCAGTATTTT.

This clonotype was observed a handful of times. The V gene is TRBV6-6, the J gene TRBJ1-2, with D possibly matching TRBD1 (6 bases). The germline V gene has CDR1 MNHNY and CDR2 SVGAGI (reference sequence). V dropped 6 bases and J dropped 0 bases, with 17 bases sitting between them. The CDR3 is 16 amino acids. The CDR3: CASSPGGAVANYGYTF. The CDR3 DNA reads as TGTGCCAGCAGCCCTGGGGGGGCGGTTGCTAACTATGGCTACACCTTC.

The V call is TRBV6-2 or TRBV6-3, the J call TRBJ2-7, with TRBD2 matching over 12 bases. V shed 5 bases and J 1 base; nucleotides not matched to a gene: 6. The CDR3 covers 16 residues. The V gene's germline CDR1 is MNHEY and CDR2 SVGEGT. For the CDR3, the DNA is TGTGCCAGCAGTGAATCCGGGACTAGCGGGTCCTACGAGCAGTACGTC. Its protein product is CASSESGTSGSYEQYV.

This clonotype occurred a few times. The chain couples TRBV7-2 to TRBJ1-2; 7 bases match TRBD1. The CDR3 totals 15 residues. Germline-derived CDR1 and CDR2 are SGHTA and FQGNSA. V lost 7 bases to trimming and J lost 5 bases; unmatched junction nucleotides: 13. The CDR3 protein is CASTPRGTATYGYTF. CDR3 bases: TGTGCCAGCACTCCCCGGGGGACAGCCACATATGGCTACACCTTC.

This clonotype was counted at least ten times. An end of the junction differs from the germline gene, which may be a read error. The genes are TRBV7-9 and TRBJ2-1; TRBD1 is a possible D gene (5 bases). The CDR3 sequence is 10 residues long. Germline V gene data show CDR1 as SEHNR and CDR2 as FQNEAQ (reference sequence). The CDR3 nucleotides read TGTGCCAGCAGCTTAGACGACAGCTCCTTC. Protein product: CASSLDDSSF.

The genes are TRBV24-1 and TRBJ2-3; 9 positions match TRBD1. CDR1 and CDR2 (germline): KGHDR, SFDVKD. Losses at the gene ends were 4 bases for V and 2 bases for J; bases not matched to a gene: 6. The CDR3 is made up of 16 amino acids. CDR3 coding DNA: TGTGCCACCAGTGACCCCGGACAGGGGTCCACAGATACGCAGTATTTT. Amino acid sequence: CATSDPGQGSTDTQYF.

This CDR3 reads CSGSEGPQHF. The CDR3 bases are TGCAGCGGCTCCGAAGGGCCCCAGCATTTT. The V and J genes are TRBV29-1 and TRBJ1-5; D ambiguous. The germline V gene has CDR1 SQVTM and CDR2 ANQGSEA. The CDR3 contains 10 residues. Trimming pared 7 bases from V and 9 bases from J, leaving 10 bases between.

This clonotype was picked up a small number of times. The rearrangement links TRBV10-2 to TRBJ1-1; D unclear. CDR1 and CDR2 from the germline V gene are WSHSY and SAAADI. The length of the CDR3 is 13 residues. Trimming shortened V by 10 bases and J by 0 bases, and 12 bases separated the two germline ends. The CDR3 coding sequence is TGCGCCACCCGCCCGCCAGTGAACACTGAAGCTTTCTTT. Translated, it gives CATRPPVNTEAFF.

The table lists this clonotype with many counts. The chain recombines TRBV20-1 with TRBJ1-3; D remains ambiguous. V was shortened by 6 bases and J by 8 bases, with 17 bases between the two germline ends. The CDR3 runs 13 residues. Germline CDR1 DFQATT, CDR2 SNEGSKA (reference sequence). The CDR3 coding sequence is TGCAGTGCCTTAAAGGTTGGAACCGACACCATATATTTT. It encodes CSALKVGTDTIYF.

V gene TRBV5-1 combines with J gene TRBJ1-2; D is undetermined. CDR1 is SGHRS, CDR2 YFSETQ, per germline. V lost 4 bases, J lost 4 bases, and 17 bases lay in between. CDR3 length equals 15 residues. The CDR3 DNA follows: TGCGCCAGCAGCCCGTTAGACACATATTTCTATGGCTACACCTTC. Its protein product is CASSPLDTYFYGYTF.

This clonotype was recorded at least ten times. The V and J genes are TRBV18 and TRBJ1-1; 12 bases map to TRBD1. The V segment lost 6 bases and the J segment 0 bases; nucleotides outside the gene matches: 11. This CDR3 contains 18 residues. Germline CDR1 is KGHSH and CDR2 is LQKENI. The chain's CDR3 is CASSRSPGQGALNTEAFF. CDR3 in DNA: TGTGCCAGCTCGCGCAGCCCGGGACAGGGGGCTCTGAACACTGAAGCTTTCTTT.